This T cell receptor (beta chain) was recovered during a study of response to subunit inactivated influenza vaccine. MiXCR was run by TCRdb on the RT-PCR reads, yielding one entry per CDR3 protein. The top ten hold 10% to 15% of the sample, which has around 490,000 distinct CDR3 sequences, about 8% seen once. This clonotype was seen many times. The antigen is not known. General study findings and limits: Each seasonal flu vaccination may recruit only limited new T cells, authors suggested.

V was pared by 0 bases and J by 1 base, with 15 bases between. Germline loops: CDR1 LNHNV, CDR2 YYDKDF (reference sequence). CDR3 size: 17 residues. The TCR originated in a man aged 45 to 75 who received an inactivated influenza vaccine. Sequencing was performed on PBMCs from blood, taken less than 25 months after vaccination. This chain joins TRBV15 and TRBJ2-5; the D gene is possibly TRBD1 (6 bases). The CDR3 sequence: CATSRDRGLGRQETQYF. In DNA, the CDR3 is TGTGCCACCAGCAGAGATAGGGGGTTGGGACGCCAAGAGACCCAGTACTTC. Based on the CDR3 plus reference TRBV15 and TRBJ2-5, the full variable domain is DAMVIQNPRYQVTQFGKPVTLSCSQTLNHNVMYWYQQKSSQAPKLLFHYYDKDFNNEADTPDNFQSRRPNTSFCFLDIRSPGLGDTAMYLCATSRDRGLGRQETQYFGPGTRLLVL.